The clone carrying this T cell receptor (beta chain) was seen only once. Germline CDR1 is ENHRY and CDR2 is SYGVKD. The CDR3 has 14 residues. The V end was cut by 6 bases, the J end by 0 bases, with 11 bases between. The sample belongs to a study of blood T cell repertoires in COVID-19. Data came from immunoSEQ multiplex PCR; TCRdb stores just in-frame clones and leaves some out. The sample consists of 200,000 to 250,000 clones, more than 65% of them appearing once. This sequence joins TRBV10-3 and TRBJ1-1; the D gene is possibly TRBD1 (6 bases). The specimen sequenced was peripheral blood. The clonotype was recovered from a woman in her forties with active or convalescent COVID-19. CDR3 nucleotide sequence: TGTGCCATCAGGGAGACAGGAATGAACACTGAAGCTTTCTTT. Amino acid sequence: CAIRETGMNTEAFF.